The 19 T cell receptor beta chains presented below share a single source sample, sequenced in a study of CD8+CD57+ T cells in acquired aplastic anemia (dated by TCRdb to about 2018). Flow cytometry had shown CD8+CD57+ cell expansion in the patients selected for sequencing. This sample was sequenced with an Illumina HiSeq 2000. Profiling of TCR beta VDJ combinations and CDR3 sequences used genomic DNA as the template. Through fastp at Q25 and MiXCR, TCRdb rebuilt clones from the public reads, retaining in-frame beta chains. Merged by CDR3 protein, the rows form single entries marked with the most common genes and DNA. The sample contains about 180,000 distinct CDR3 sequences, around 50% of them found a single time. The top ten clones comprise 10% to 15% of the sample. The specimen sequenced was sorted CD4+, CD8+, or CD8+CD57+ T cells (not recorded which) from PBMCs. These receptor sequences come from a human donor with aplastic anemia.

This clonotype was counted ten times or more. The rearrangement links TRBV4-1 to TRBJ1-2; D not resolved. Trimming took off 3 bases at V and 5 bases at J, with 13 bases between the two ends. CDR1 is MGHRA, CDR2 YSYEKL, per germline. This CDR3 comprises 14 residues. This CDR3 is CASSQAHGLYGYTF. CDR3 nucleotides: TGCGCCAGCAGCCAGGCCCACGGCCTTTATGGCTACACCTTC.

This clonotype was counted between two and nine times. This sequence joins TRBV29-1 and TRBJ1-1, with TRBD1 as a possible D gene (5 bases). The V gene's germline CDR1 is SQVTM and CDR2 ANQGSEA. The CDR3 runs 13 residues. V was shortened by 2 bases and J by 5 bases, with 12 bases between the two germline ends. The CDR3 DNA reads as TGCAGCGTTGAAAGTCAGGGAGGGACTGAAGCTTTCTTT. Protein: CSVESQGGTEAFF.

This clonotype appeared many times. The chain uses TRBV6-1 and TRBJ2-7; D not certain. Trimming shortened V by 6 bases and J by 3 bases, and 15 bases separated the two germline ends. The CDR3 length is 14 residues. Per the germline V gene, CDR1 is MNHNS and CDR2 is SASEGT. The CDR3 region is CASSDSRPRYEQYF. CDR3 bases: TGTGCCAGCAGCGATTCTCGACCTCGCTACGAGCAGTACTTC.

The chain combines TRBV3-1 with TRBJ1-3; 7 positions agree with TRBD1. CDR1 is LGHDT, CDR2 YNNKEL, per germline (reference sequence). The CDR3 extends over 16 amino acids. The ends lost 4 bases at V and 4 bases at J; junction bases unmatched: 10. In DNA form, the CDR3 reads TGTGCCAGCAGCCGGCGACAGGGTTCCGTGGGAAACACCATATATTTT. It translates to CASSRRQGSVGNTIYF.

The chain's CDR3 is CASSLSRGIAEAFF. In DNA form, the CDR3 reads TGTGCCAGCAGCTTGTCCAGGGGGATCGCTGAAGCTTTCTTT. The V gene is TRBV5-5, the J gene TRBJ1-1, with TRBD1 matching 7 bases. Germline V gives CDR1 SGHKS, CDR2 YYEKEE (reference sequence). The CDR3 has 14 amino acids. J lost 6 bases, V lost 1 base, and 6 bases had no gene match. The full variable domain, with the rest looked up from reference TRBV5-5 and TRBJ1-1, is DAGVTQSPTHLIKTRGQQVTLRCSPISGHKSVSWYQQVLGQGPQFIFQYYEKEERGRGNFPDRFSARQFPNYSSELNVNALLLGDSALYLCASSLSRGIAEAFFGQGTRLTVV.

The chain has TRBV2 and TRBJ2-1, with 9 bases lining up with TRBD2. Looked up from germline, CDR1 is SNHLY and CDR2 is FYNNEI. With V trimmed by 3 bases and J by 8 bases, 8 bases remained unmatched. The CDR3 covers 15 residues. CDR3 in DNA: TGTGCCAGCAGTGACCCGGGACTAGCTGTCTATGAGCAGTTCTTC. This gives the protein CASSDPGLAVYEQFF.

CDR3 nucleotide sequence: TGCAGCGTTGGGAGGCCCAATCAGCCCCAGCATTTT. Its translation: CSVGRPNQPQHF. The rearrangement uses TRBV29-1 and TRBJ1-5; D remains unclear. The germline gives CDR1 SQVTM, CDR2 ANQGSEA. Trimming removed 4 bases at V and 3 bases at J, with 7 bases between. The CDR3 contains 12 residues.

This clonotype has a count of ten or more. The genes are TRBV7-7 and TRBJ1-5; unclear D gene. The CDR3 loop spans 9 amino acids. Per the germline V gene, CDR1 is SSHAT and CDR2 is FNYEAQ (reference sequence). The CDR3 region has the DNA TGTGCGTCCTTTGGGGCCCAGCATTTT. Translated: CASFGAQHF.

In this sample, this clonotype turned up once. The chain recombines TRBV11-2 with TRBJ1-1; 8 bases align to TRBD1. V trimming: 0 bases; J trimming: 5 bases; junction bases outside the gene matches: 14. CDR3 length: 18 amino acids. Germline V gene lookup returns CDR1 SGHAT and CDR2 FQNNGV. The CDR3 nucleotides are TGTGCCAGCAGCTTAGAATTTCGGTTAGGACAGGGTACGACTGAAGCTTTCTTT. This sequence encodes CASSLEFRLGQGTTEAFF.

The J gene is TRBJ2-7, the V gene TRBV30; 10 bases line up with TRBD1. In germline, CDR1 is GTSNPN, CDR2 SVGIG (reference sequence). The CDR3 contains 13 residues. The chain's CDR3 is CTLAGTGAYEQYF. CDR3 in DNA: TGTACCTTGGCCGGGACAGGGGCCTACGAGCAGTACTTC.

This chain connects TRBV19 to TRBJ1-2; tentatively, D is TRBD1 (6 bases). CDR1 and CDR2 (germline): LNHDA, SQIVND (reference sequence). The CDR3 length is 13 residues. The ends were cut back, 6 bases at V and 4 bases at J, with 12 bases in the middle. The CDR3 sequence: CASRMDRTYGYTF. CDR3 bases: TGTGCCAGTAGGATGGACAGAACCTATGGCTACACCTTC.

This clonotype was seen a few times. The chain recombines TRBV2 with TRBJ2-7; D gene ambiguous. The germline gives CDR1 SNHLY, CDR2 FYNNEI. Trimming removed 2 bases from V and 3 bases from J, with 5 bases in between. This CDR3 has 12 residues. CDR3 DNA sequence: TGTGCCAGCAGTGAATCATACTACGAGCAGTACTTC. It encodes CASSESYYEQYF.

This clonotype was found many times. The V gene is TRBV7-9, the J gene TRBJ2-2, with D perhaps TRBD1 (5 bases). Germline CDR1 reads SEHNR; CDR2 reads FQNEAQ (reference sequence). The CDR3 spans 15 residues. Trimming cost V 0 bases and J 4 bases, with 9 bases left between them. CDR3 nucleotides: TGTGCCAGCAGCTTAGCGGGGCAAATCACCGGGGAGCTGTTTTTT. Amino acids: CASSLAGQITGELFF.

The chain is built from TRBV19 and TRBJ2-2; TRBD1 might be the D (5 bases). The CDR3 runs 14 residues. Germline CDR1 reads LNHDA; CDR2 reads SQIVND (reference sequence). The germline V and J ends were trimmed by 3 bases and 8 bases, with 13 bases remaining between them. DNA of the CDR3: TGTGCCAGTAGTATTGGGGCTAGAGAAGGGGAGCTGTTTTTT. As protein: CASSIGAREGELFF.

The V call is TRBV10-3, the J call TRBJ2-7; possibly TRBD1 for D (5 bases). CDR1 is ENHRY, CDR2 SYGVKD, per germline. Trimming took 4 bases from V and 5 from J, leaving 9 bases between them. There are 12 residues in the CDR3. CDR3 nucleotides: TGTGCCATCAGTGGTCAGGGAAACGAGCAGTACTTC. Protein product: CAISGQGNEQYF.

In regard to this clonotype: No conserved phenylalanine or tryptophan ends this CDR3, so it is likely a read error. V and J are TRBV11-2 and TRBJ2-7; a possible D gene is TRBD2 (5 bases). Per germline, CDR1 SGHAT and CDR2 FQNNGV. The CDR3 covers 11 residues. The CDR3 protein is CASRDSYDQYL. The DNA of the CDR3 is TGTGCCAGCAGGGACTCCTACGATCAGTACCTC.

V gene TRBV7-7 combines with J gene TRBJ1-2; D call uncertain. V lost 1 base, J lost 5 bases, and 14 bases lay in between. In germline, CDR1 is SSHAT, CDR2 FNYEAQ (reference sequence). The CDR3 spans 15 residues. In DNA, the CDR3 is TGTGCCAGCAGCTTAGAGGGTGGGTTGCCTTATGGCTACACCTTC. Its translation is CASSLEGGLPYGYTF. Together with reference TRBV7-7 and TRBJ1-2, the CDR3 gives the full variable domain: GAGVSQSPRYKVTKRGQDVTLRCDPISSHATLYWYQQALGQGPEFLTYFNYEAQPDKSGLPSDRFSAERPEGSISTLTIQRTEQRDSAMYRCASSLEGGLPYGYTFGSGTRLTVV.

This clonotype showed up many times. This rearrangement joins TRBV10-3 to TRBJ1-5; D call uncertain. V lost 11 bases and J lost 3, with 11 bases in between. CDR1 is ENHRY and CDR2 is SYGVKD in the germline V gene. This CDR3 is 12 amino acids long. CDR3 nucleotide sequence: TGTGCCGCGGGTGGGAACAATCAGCCCCAGCATTTT. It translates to CAAGGNNQPQHF.

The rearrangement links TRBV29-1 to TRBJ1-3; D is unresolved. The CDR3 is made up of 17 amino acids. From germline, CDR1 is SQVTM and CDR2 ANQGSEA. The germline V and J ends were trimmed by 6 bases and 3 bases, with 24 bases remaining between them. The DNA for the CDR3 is TGCAGCGTCGACCCGGGGATGGACCTTTGGGGTGGAAACACCATATATTTT. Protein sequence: CSVDPGMDLWGGNTIYF.